This is a list of T cell receptor beta chains from one sample in a study of blood T cells in healthy people across ages. MiXCR, run by TCRdb on the 5' RACE reads, gives a single entry per CDR3 protein. The sample shows 650,000 to 1,000,000 distinct CDR3 sequences, roughly 34% of them seen only once. Source material: blood. Receptors originate from a man aged 18 to 29 in good health. The CDR3 runs from the conserved cysteine through the conserved F or W. The D gene is left open where the match is weak. A clone size is listed for some rows: how often the clone was seen (once, few, many), or a class if it is expanded.

D gene	V gene	clone size	J gene	CDR3 protein	CDR3 DNA
NA	TRBV7-2	NA	TRBJ1-2	CASSLEAPAGYTF	TGTGCCAGCAGCTTAGAGGCCCCCGCAGGCTACACCTTC
NA	TRBV20-1	NA	TRBJ1-2	CSAPRGRGRGYTF	TGCAGTGCCCCCCGGGGCAGGGGTAGGGGCTACACCTTC
NA	TRBV11-1	NA	TRBJ1-6	CASSTNNSPLHF	TGTGCCAGCAGCACTAATAATTCACCCCTCCACTTT
TRBD1	TRBV5-1	NA	TRBJ1-1	CASSPGGGGDPEAFF	TGCGCCAGCAGCCCGGGGGGAGGGGGCGACCCTGAAGCTTTCTTT
TRBD1	TRBV5-1	few	TRBJ2-1	CASSLAGTGDREQFF	TGCGCCAGCAGCTTGGCGGGGACAGGGGATAGGGAGCAGTTCTTC
NA	TRBV10-3	NA	TRBJ2-3	CAISDPDREDTQYF	TGTGCCATCAGTGACCCTGACCGTGAGGATACGCAGTATTTT
NA	TRBV14	many	TRBJ2-3	CASSQDLIDTQYF	TGTGCCAGCAGCCAAGATCTGATAGATACGCAGTATTTT
TRBD1	TRBV5-1	few	TRBJ1-2	CASSLDPGGGGYTF	TGCGCCAGCAGCTTGGACCCAGGGGGCGGTGGCTACACCTTC
NA	TRBV3-1	few	TRBJ2-3	CASSQGVRGDTQYF	TGTGCCAGCAGCCAAGGGGTTCGGGGAGATACGCAGTATTTT
TRBD1	TRBV4-1	few	TRBJ1-5	CASSQGRGPGNQPQHF	TGCGCCAGCAGCCAAGGCAGGGGGCCCGGCAATCAGCCCCAGCATTTT
TRBD2	TRBV9	few	TRBJ2-3	CASSMTTSASTDTQYF	TGTGCCAGCAGCATGACGACTAGCGCGAGCACAGATACGCAGTATTTT
NA	TRBV20-1	few	TRBJ1-4	CSARVNEKLFF	TGCAGTGCCCGGGTTAATGAAAAACTGTTTTTT
NA	TRBV6-2/TRBV6-3	once	TRBJ1-2	CASSYPTSHNYGYTF	TGTGCCAGCAGTTACCCAACGTCACACAACTATGGCTACACCTTC
NA	TRBV5-6	NA	TRBJ1-2	CASGSTVDYGYTF	TGTGCCAGCGGCTCGACGGTGGACTATGGCTACACCTTC
NA	TRBV2	few	TRBJ1-1	CASSPDRGGAFF	TGTGCCAGCAGTCCGGACAGAGGGGGAGCTTTCTTT
TRBD2	TRBV10-3	NA	TRBJ2-6	CAISEFSGDSGANVLTF	TGTGCCATCAGTGAGTTTAGCGGGGACTCTGGGGCCAACGTCCTGACTTTC
NA	TRBV24-1	NA	TRBJ2-1	CATSEGTNEQFF	TGTGCCACCAGTGAGGGGACTAATGAGCAGTTCTTC
NA	TRBV13	NA	TRBJ1-1	CASSLGGAGDTEAFF	TGTGCCAGCAGCTTAGGGGGGGCCGGGGACACTGAAGCTTTCTTT
NA	TRBV5-1	few	TRBJ2-3	CASSWPGRGVTDTQYF	TGCGCCAGTAGCTGGCCGGGCAGGGGGGTGACAGATACGCAGTATTTT
NA	TRBV12-3/TRBV12-4	many	TRBJ1-6	CASSPGVNSPLHF	TGTGCCAGCAGCCCCGGAGTTAATTCACCCCTCCACTTT
TRBD1	TRBV7-6	few	TRBJ2-7	CASSSRTGSREQYF	TGTGCCAGCAGCTCTCGGACAGGGTCGCGAGAGCAGTACTTC
TRBD2	TRBV4-3	few	TRBJ2-3	CASSQDETAGGSTQYF	TGCGCCAGCAGCCAAGACGAGACAGCGGGGGGGAGTACGCAGTATTTT
NA	TRBV5-1	NA	TRBJ2-2	CASRDRPNANTGELFF	TGCGCCAGCCGAGACAGACCTAACGCGAACACCGGGGAGCTGTTTTTT
TRBD2	TRBV20-1	few	TRBJ2-7	CSARDVILSSGTYEQYF	TGCAGTGCTAGAGATGTGATCCTTTCTAGCGGAACCTACGAGCAGTACTTC
NA	TRBV12-3/TRBV12-4	NA	TRBJ1-3	CASTPAGGPIYF	TGTGCCAGCACCCCAGCGGGGGGACCCATATATTTT
NA	TRBV6-5	NA	TRBJ2-7	CASSTPHRYPYEQYF	TGTGCCAGCAGTACCCCACACCGTTACCCTTACGAGCAGTACTTC
TRBD1	TRBV20-1	few	TRBJ1-2	CSARDFRRQGYNYGYTF	TGCAGTGCTAGAGATTTCCGTAGACAGGGATATAACTATGGCTACACCTTC